This T cell receptor beta chain was identified during a study of blood T cell repertoires in COVID-19. About the research overall: Specimens from acute and convalescent COVID-19 originated in the United States, Italy and Spain. T cells, B-cell-depleted T cells, or PBMCs supplied cDNA or gDNA.

There are 16 residues in the CDR3. Germline V gene sequence: CDR1 MNHEY, CDR2 SMNVEV (reference sequence). J gave up 5 bases and V 2 bases, and 6 bases lay outside the gene matches. In the original processing: By means of reference gene primer amplification, nucleated cell counts were estimated. TCRdb's table, derived via immunoSEQ multiplex PCR, lists solely in-frame clones and lacks some. The DNA was the basis for D and trimming; V, J and clone size are from that table. The table lists some 370,000 clones, almost 90% of them singletons. This receptor was taken from a man younger than 35 with active or convalescent COVID-19. V is TRBV27 and J is TRBJ1-6; 7 bases are shared with TRBD1. What was sequenced was peripheral blood. Here the CDR3 reads CASSLRGQLNNSPLHF. Written as DNA, the CDR3 is TGTGCCAGCAGTTTACGGGGACAGCTAAATAATTCACCCCTCCACTTT.